The next 32 T cell receptor beta chains were all read from a single sample in a study of blood T cells in healthy people across ages. It was with a sample-barcoded 5' primer and a J-beta primer mix that a second PCR of about 7 to 12 cycles was run. TCRdb ran MiXCR on the 5' RACE reads and lists one entry per CDR3 protein. The data contain 1.6 million or so distinct CDR3 sequences, about 32% of them singletons. Sequenced sample: blood. Receptors originate from a woman aged 25 to 39 in good health.

The rearrangement uses TRBV6-1 and TRBJ2-2; weak D call: TRBD1 (5 bases). The V gene lost 7 bases and the J gene lost 6 bases, with 15 bases spanning the gap. Germline V gene data show CDR1 as MNHNS and CDR2 as SASEGT. The CDR3 is 14 residues long. As DNA, the CDR3 is TGTGCCAGCATCGGCAGGGCACACGCCGGGGAGCTGTTTTTT. It specifies CASIGRAHAGELFF.

With respect to this clonotype: Since a much larger clone is just one base distant, this may be a read error. The rearrangement links TRBV29-1 to TRBJ2-3; 7 bases match TRBD1. Per the germline V gene, CDR1 is SQVTM and CDR2 is ANQGSEA. The CDR3 contains 14 residues. The CDR3 bases are TGCAGGATACAAGGGGGCGAAGCCGCAGATATGCAGTATTTT. Its translation: CRIQGGEAADMQYF.

The CDR3 sequence is CASRATGRASTDTQYF. CDR3 bases: TGCGCCAGCAGGGCGACAGGGAGGGCTAGCACAGATACGCAGTATTTT. V usage is TRBV5-1 and J usage is TRBJ2-3; the D call may be TRBD1 or TRBD2 (7 bases each). Between the trimmed V and J ends, which lost 5 bases and 0 bases, there was a span of 16 bases. The CDR3 runs 16 residues. Germline CDR1 reads SGHRS; CDR2 reads YFSETQ.

This clonotype was found a few times. This rearrangement joins TRBV27 to TRBJ1-1; D might be TRBD1 (5 bases). The length of the CDR3 is 13 residues. Looked up from germline, CDR1 is MNHEY and CDR2 is SMNVEV (reference sequence). The germline V and J ends were trimmed by 3 bases and 3 bases, with 8 bases remaining between them. DNA for the CDR3: TGTGCCAGCAGTTTGAGGGGATACACTGAAGCTTTCTTT. Translating gives CASSLRGYTEAFF.

This chain joins TRBV9 and TRBJ2-4; the D gene could be TRBD1 or TRBD2 (5 bases each). V was shortened by 0 bases and J by 3 bases, with 16 bases between the two germline ends. The CDR3 totals 17 residues. CDR1 is SGDLS, CDR2 YYNGEE, per germline. The CDR3 loop reads CASSVAPGTAGKNIQYF. In DNA, the CDR3 is TGTGCCAGCAGCGTAGCCCCCGGGACCGCGGGCAAAAACATTCAGTACTTC.

The J gene is TRBJ1-1, the V gene TRBV9; 9 bases match TRBD1. This CDR3 has 13 amino acids. Trimming took 0 bases from V and 9 from J; bases not matched to a gene: 3. CDR1 SGDLS and CDR2 YYNGEE come from the germline V gene. The CDR3 spells CASSVGGQGKAFF. CDR3 in DNA: TGTGCCAGCAGCGTAGGTGGACAGGGGAAAGCTTTCTTT.

CDR3 nucleotide sequence: TGTGCCAGCAGCGCCATCCGAGATGGGTTCCTTCATGAGCAGTTCTTC. This gives the protein CASSAIRDGFLHEQFF. J is TRBJ2-1 and V is TRBV27; D not resolved. Germline assignment: CDR1 MNHEY and CDR2 SMNVEV (reference sequence). CDR3 length: 16 amino acids. Between the trimmed V and J ends, which lost 6 bases and 8 bases, there was a span of 23 bases.

A few counts support this clonotype. Compared with germline, one end of the junction differs, possibly owing to a read error. The gene calls are TRBV10-3 and TRBJ2-1; D call uncertain. The CDR3 consists of 14 residues. CDR1 and CDR2 (germline): ENHRY, SYGVKD. Here the CDR3 DNA reads TGTGCCATCAGTGAAGAACAGTATAACAATGAGCGGTTCTTC. This sequence encodes CAISEEQYNNERFF.

The chain joins TRBV20-1 to TRBJ2-7; 8 nucleotides agree with TRBD1. V lost 5 bases, J lost 9 bases, and 9 bases stayed unmatched. Germline CDR1 is DFQATT and CDR2 is SNEGSKA (reference sequence). There are 12 residues in the CDR3. CDR3 in DNA: TGCAGTGCTGATACAGGGGGTGATCGGCAGTACTTC. This codes for CSADTGGDRQYF.

The J gene is TRBJ2-4, the V gene TRBV27; D is perhaps TRBD1 or TRBD2 (7 bases each). V was pared by 7 bases and J by 6 bases, with 16 bases between. Germline V CDR1 and CDR2: MNHEY, SMNVEV (reference sequence). CDR3 length: 14 residues. CDR3 sequence reads: CASTPGGGGNIQYF. The CDR3 bases are TGTGCCAGCACCCCAGGGGGAGGGGGAAACATTCAGTACTTC.

The chain recombines TRBV6-6 with TRBJ1-4; 7 bases are a match to TRBD1. V lost 6 bases and J lost 6; bases outside the gene matches: 7. The germline V gene has CDR1 MNHNY and CDR2 SVGAGI (reference sequence). This CDR3 has 14 amino acids. The CDR3 DNA is TGTGCCAGCAGCCGTGACAGGGAGGATGAAAAACTGTTTTTT. It encodes CASSRDREDEKLFF.

CDR3 region: CASSRGAKEKLFF. The CDR3 DNA reads TGCGCCAGCAGCCGAGGGGCGAAAGAAAAACTGTTTTTT. The chain is built from TRBV4-1 and TRBJ1-4, with a weak D call TRBD1 (5 bases). Germline V lookup: CDR1 MGHRA, CDR2 YSYEKL. The CDR3 is made up of 13 amino acids. V lost 4 bases, J lost 8 bases, and 11 bases lay in between.

The chain has TRBV5-1 and TRBJ2-3; D may be TRBD1 or TRBD2 (5 bases each). Germline values: CDR1 SGHRS, CDR2 YFSETQ. The CDR3 has 15 amino acids. Deletions cut 2 bases from V and 2 bases from J, with 12 bases between. This CDR3 is CASSLWVGPTDTQYF. The CDR3 nucleotides read TGCGCCAGCAGCTTATGGGTGGGACCCACAGATACGCAGTATTTT.

The chain combines TRBV6-2 or TRBV6-3 with TRBJ1-6; the D gene is possibly TRBD1 (5 bases). Germline CDR1 MNHEY, CDR2 SVGEGT. Between the trimmed V and J ends, which lost 2 bases and 1 base, there was a span of 15 bases. There are 18 residues in the CDR3. The CDR3 loop reads CASSYPGPGRSYNSPLHF. The CDR3 DNA reads TGTGCCAGCAGTTACCCGGGACCCGGCCGTTCCTATAATTCACCCCTCCACTTT.

V is TRBV5-1 and J is TRBJ1-1; TRBD1 agrees at 10 bases. Per the germline V gene, CDR1 is SGHRS and CDR2 is YFSETQ. This CDR3 comprises 18 residues. V shed 0 bases, J shed 0 bases, and the junction held 8 bases outside the gene matches. The CDR3 DNA reads as TGCGCCAGCAGCTTGGTCGGTTTGGGGACAGGGGTGAACACTGAAGCTTTCTTT. Translation: CASSLVGLGTGVNTEAFF.

This rearrangement joins TRBV28 to TRBJ2-7, with TRBD2 matching 13 bases. There are 18 residues in the CDR3. The ends lost 10 bases at V and 1 base at J; junction bases unmatched: 16. Germline-derived CDR1 and CDR2 are MDHEN and SYDVKM. The CDR3 nucleotides read TGTGCCACTTGGTCCGGGACTAGCGGGATGGTAAAGTCCTACGAGCAGTACTTC. It codes for CATWSGTSGMVKSYEQYF. The whole variable domain, remainder taken from reference TRBV28 and TRBJ2-7, is DVKVTQSSRYLVKRTGEKVFLECVQDMDHENMFWYRQDPGLGLRLIYFSYDVKMKEKGDIPEGYSVSREKKERFSLILESASTNQTSMYLCATWSGTSGMVKSYEQYFGPGTRLTVT.

The gene calls are TRBV28 and TRBJ1-6, with D possibly being TRBD1 (5 bases). There are 14 residues in the CDR3. V was clipped by 4 bases and J by 5 bases, with 9 bases between them. Germline V gene data show CDR1 as MDHEN and CDR2 as SYDVKM. The CDR3 loop reads CASSSTAHNSPLHF. The CDR3 nucleotides read TGTGCCAGCAGTTCGACAGCCCATAATTCACCCCTCCACTTT.

V and J are TRBV25-1 and TRBJ2-5, with D perhaps TRBD1 (6 bases). Germline CDR1 and CDR2: MGHDK and SYGVNS. Trimming stripped 1 base from V and 9 bases from J, with 21 bases between. This CDR3 spans 16 amino acids. The CDR3 DNA follows: TGTGCCAGCAGTGAATTAGAGACAGGTCCAGAAGAAGCCCAGTACTTC. Translated: CASSELETGPEEAQYF.

This clonotype was recorded a few times. This chain connects TRBV4-1 to TRBJ1-4; the match to TRBD1 covers 7 bases. Trimming took 6 bases from V and 7 from J; bases not matched to a gene: 5. The CDR3 runs 13 residues. Germline CDR1 reads MGHRA; CDR2 reads YSYEKL. The CDR3 protein is CASRGGGFEKLFF. The CDR3 DNA sequence: TGCGCCAGCAGAGGAGGGGGCTTTGAAAAACTGTTTTTT.

The rearrangement links TRBV29-1 to TRBJ2-1; 8 positions match TRBD1. V shed 2 bases, J shed 9 bases, and the junction held 15 bases outside the gene matches. This CDR3 has 16 residues. Germline V gene sequence: CDR1 SQVTM, CDR2 ANQGSEA. The CDR3 DNA is TGCAGCGTTGAATTCCGGGACAGGAGATCCCCCGGTGAGCAGTTCTTC. It codes for CSVEFRDRRSPGEQFF.

The CDR3 loop is CASSPTRQPANYGYTF. CDR3 DNA: TGTGCCAGCAGTCCTACTAGACAGCCAGCTAACTATGGCTACACCTTC. The J gene is TRBJ1-2, the V gene TRBV27; D is possibly TRBD1 (5 bases). The CDR3 covers 16 residues. Germline V gives CDR1 MNHEY, CDR2 SMNVEV (reference sequence). V shed 5 bases and J shed 0 bases, with 16 bases lying between them.

In this sample, this clonotype turned up a few times. V and J are TRBV7-9 and TRBJ1-5; D is uncertain. V was cut by 1 base and J by 0 bases, with 7 bases left in between. CDR3 length: 15 residues. Germline loops: CDR1 SEHNR, CDR2 FQNEAQ (reference sequence). CDR3 DNA sequence: TGTGCCAGCAGCTTAGGTCAAGTTAGCAATCAGCCCCAGCATTTT. Translation: CASSLGQVSNQPQHF.

This clonotype was recorded at least ten times. The rearrangement uses TRBV20-1 and TRBJ1-2, with 8 bases matching TRBD1. Germline loops: CDR1 DFQATT, CDR2 SNEGSKA (reference sequence). J gave up 4 bases and V 3 bases, and 7 bases lay outside the gene matches. This CDR3 spans 14 amino acids. The CDR3 sequence is CSASPGQASYGYTF. The CDR3 coding sequence is TGCAGTGCTAGCCCGGGACAGGCGAGCTATGGCTACACCTTC.

The chain joins TRBV29-1 to TRBJ2-6; 8 bases match TRBD1. Germline V lookup: CDR1 SQVTM, CDR2 ANQGSEA. Unmatched junction bases numbered 6, after V lost 4 bases and J lost 4 bases. This CDR3 has 15 residues. The CDR3 is CSVGIQGAGANVLTF. The CDR3 DNA reads as TGCAGCGTTGGGATTCAGGGGGCCGGGGCCAACGTCCTGACTTTC.

There are a few counts of this clonotype. J is TRBJ2-3 and V is TRBV28; 7 positions match TRBD2. The CDR3 has 15 residues. Germline values: CDR1 MDHEN, CDR2 SYDVKM. The ends lost 5 bases at V and 4 bases at J; junction bases unmatched: 9. This chain's CDR3 is CASSPPAAGADTQYF. DNA of the CDR3: TGTGCCAGCAGTCCCCCAGCGGCGGGGGCAGATACGCAGTATTTT.

The chain carries TRBV4-1 and TRBJ2-5; 13 positions match TRBD2. V gave up 3 bases and J gave up 5 bases; unmatched junction bases: 6. The CDR3 is made up of 16 amino acids. The germline V gene encodes CDR1 MGHRA and CDR2 YSYEKL. CDR3 loop: CASSQERLAGGETQYF. In DNA, the CDR3 is TGCGCCAGCAGCCAGGAGCGACTAGCGGGGGGCGAGACCCAGTACTTC.

In the case of this clonotype: Being one base from a much bigger clone, this may be a read error. The rearrangement joins TRBV12-3 or TRBV12-4 to TRBJ2-5; D is possibly TRBD1 (6 bases). CDR3 length equals 13 residues. DNA for the CDR3: TGTGCCAGCAGCCAGACAGGCGAAGAGATCCAGTACTTC. Translation gives CASSQTGEEIQYF.

The gene calls are TRBV20-1 and TRBJ1-5; 10 bases map to TRBD1. Germline trimming cut 5 bases from V and 0 bases from J; bases unmatched to any gene: 13. Germline assignment: CDR1 DFQATT and CDR2 SNEGSKA (reference sequence). CDR3 length: 18 residues. CDR3 sequence: CSARPGTGEPYSNQPQHF. The DNA for the CDR3 is TGCAGTGCTCGTCCCGGGACAGGGGAACCTTATAGCAATCAGCCCCAGCATTTT.

The rearrangement joins TRBV6-2 or TRBV6-3 to TRBJ2-7, with D perhaps TRBD1 (6 bases). CDR1 is MNHEY, CDR2 SVGEGT, per germline. CDR3 length: 17 amino acids. The ends were cut back, 0 bases at V and 0 bases at J, with 15 bases in the middle. CDR3 region: CASSYSLTGLYSYEQYF. In DNA form, the CDR3 reads TGTGCCAGCAGTTACTCCCTGACAGGTCTCTACTCCTACGAGCAGTACTTC.

The V and J genes are TRBV10-3 and TRBJ1-2; D is undetermined. The CDR3 loop spans 14 amino acids. V was trimmed by 11 bases and J by 0 bases, leaving 16 bases between them. CDR1 ENHRY and CDR2 SYGVKD come from the germline V gene. CDR3 DNA sequence: TGTGCCCCTCCCCTCAGCGAGGCTAACTATGGCTACACCTTC. Translated: CAPPLSEANYGYTF.

The CDR3 sequence is CGISDYNEQFF. The CDR3 DNA is TGCGGCATCAGCGATTACAATGAGCAGTTCTTC. This chain connects TRBV29-1 to TRBJ2-1; D is undetermined. The CDR3 is 11 amino acids. Germline V gives CDR1 SQVTM, CDR2 ANQGSEA.

This clonotype was seen many times. The chain joins TRBV20-1 to TRBJ2-7; TRBD1 might be the D (5 bases). This CDR3 has 14 residues. Trimming took off 0 bases at V and 6 bases at J, with 15 bases between the two ends. CDR1 and CDR2 from the germline V gene are DFQATT and SNEGSKA (reference sequence). CDR3 region: CSARDSGLGGEQYF. The CDR3 DNA reads TGCAGTGCTAGAGATTCAGGGCTCGGCGGCGAGCAGTACTTC.